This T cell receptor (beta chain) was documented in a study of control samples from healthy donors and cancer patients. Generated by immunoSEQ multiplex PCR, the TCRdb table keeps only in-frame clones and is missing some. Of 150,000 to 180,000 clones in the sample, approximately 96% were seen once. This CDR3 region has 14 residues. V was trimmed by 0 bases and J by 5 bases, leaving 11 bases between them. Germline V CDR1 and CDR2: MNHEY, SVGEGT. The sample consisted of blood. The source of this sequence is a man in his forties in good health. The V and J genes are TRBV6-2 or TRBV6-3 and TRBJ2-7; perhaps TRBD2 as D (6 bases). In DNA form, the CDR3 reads TGTGCCAGCAGTTACTCGGGGGGTCTCAACGAGCAGTACTTC. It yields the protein CASSYSGGLNEQYF.